This T cell receptor (beta chain) was captured in a study of OX40 agonist ivuxolimab in advanced cancers. Whole-study results and caveats: Circulating CD4+ and CD8+ T cells showed clonal expansion by week 6 at 0.1 to 3.0 mg/kg.

Sequencing used immunoSEQ multiplex PCR; TCRdb keeps in-frame clones, though not all of them. Among about 70,000 clones listed, around 90% were seen once. This clone showed up just a few times. Its matching antigen is unknown. The CDR3 loop spans 16 amino acids. The germline CDR1 and CDR2 sequences are SGHRS and YFSETQ. V was clipped by 0 bases and J by 1 base; unmatched bases: 6. Here the sequenced sample was CD4+ or CD8+ T cells sorted from blood, taken in a trial of the OX40 agonist ivuxolimab. This receptor was obtained from an adult with an advanced solid tumor such as melanoma, head and neck, liver or kidney cancer. The chain uses TRBV5-1 and TRBJ1-1; TRBD1 agrees at 7 bases. CDR3 loop: CASSLGPGQPNTEAFF. The CDR3 bases are TGCGCCAGCAGCTTGGGGCCGGGACAGCCGAACACTGAAGCTTTCTTT.